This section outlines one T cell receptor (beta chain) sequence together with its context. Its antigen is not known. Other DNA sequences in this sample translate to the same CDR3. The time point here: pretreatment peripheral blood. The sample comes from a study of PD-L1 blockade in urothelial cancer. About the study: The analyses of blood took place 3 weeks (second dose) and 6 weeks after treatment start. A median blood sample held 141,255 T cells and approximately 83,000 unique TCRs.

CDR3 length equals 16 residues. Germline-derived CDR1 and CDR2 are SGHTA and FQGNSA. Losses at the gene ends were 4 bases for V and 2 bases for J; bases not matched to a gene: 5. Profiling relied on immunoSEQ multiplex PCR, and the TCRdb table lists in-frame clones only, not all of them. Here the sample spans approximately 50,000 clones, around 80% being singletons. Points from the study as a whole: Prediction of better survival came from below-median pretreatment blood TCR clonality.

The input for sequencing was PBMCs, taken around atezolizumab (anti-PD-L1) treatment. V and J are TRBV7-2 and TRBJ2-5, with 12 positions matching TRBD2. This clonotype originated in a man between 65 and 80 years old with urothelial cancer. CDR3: CASSYPGLAGQETQYF. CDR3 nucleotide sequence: TGTGCCAGCAGCTATCCCGGACTAGCGGGGCAAGAGACCCAGTACTTC.